This T cell receptor beta chain was retrieved from a study of blood T cell repertoires in COVID-19. Study in general: Some COVID-19 samples were acute and others convalescent; all came from the United States, Italy and Spain. From T cells, B-cell-depleted T cells, or PBMCs came the material, which was cDNA or gDNA.

The CDR3 is 13 residues long. The J segment lost 7 bases and the V segment lost 6 bases, leaving 7 bases of the junction unmatched. CDR1 SQVTM and CDR2 ANQGSEA come from the germline V gene. Authors' processing steps: Estimation of nucleated cell counts relied on the amplification of reference gene primers. Libraries were prepared by immunoSEQ multiplex PCR; TCRdb keeps only in-frame clonotypes and omits some of them. That table supplies the V and J calls and clone size; D and trimming were determined from the DNA. The sample contains around 180,000 clones, roughly 90% of which appear only once. The sequencing sample was made of peripheral blood. The receptor comes from a man aged 55 to 70 with acute or convalescent COVID-19. The chain recombines TRBV29-1 with TRBJ1-5; 9 nucleotides match TRBD1. This CDR3 reads CSVRTGVTQPQHF. CDR3 DNA: TGCAGCGTCCGGACAGGGGTGACCCAGCCCCAGCATTTT. Full variable domain (remainder filled in from reference TRBV29-1 and TRBJ1-5): SAVISQKPSRDICQRGTSLTIQCQVDSQVTMMFWYRQQPGQSLTLIATANQGSEATYESGFVIDKFPISRPNLTFSTLTVSNMSPEDSSIYLCSVRTGVTQPQHFGDGTRLSIL.